The T cell receptor (beta chain) under discussion was sequenced for a study of PD-1 blockade in mismatch repair-deficient tumors. TCR sequencing covered three patients who responded to pembrolizumab. Clones were sequenced by immunoSEQ multiplex PCR, and TCRdb holds only the in-frame ones, with some missing. The data contain around 50,000 clones, roughly 80% of them seen just once; the ten biggest clones take up 2.5% to 4%. Germline V gives CDR1 LGHNA, CDR2 YNFKEQ. CDR3 length equals 19 residues. V lost 3 bases, J lost 5 bases, and 16 bases stayed unmatched. The receptor was derived from an adult with mismatch repair-deficient cancer. The chain employs TRBV4-2 and TRBJ2-3; 11 bases align to TRBD2. Sequenced material: peripheral blood, taken 4 weeks after starting pembrolizumab. CDR3: CASSHHTSGSIVRQDTQYF. CDR3 coding DNA: TGTGCCAGCAGCCACCACACTAGCGGGAGTATAGTCCGTCAAGATACGCAGTATTTT.